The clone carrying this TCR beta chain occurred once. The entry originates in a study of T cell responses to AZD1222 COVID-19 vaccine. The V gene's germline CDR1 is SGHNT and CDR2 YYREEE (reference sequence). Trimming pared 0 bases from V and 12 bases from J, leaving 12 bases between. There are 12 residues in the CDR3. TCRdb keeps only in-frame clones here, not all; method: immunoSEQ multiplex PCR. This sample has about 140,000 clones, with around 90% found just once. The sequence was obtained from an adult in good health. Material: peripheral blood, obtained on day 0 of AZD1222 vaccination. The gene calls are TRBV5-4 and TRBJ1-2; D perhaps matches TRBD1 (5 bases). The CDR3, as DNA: TGTGCCAGCAGCTTGGCCGGGGAGGGACACACCTTC. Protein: CASSLAGEGHTF.